A selection of T cell receptor beta chains follows, all from one sample in a study of cytomegalovirus exposure and HLA in healthy donors. Sequenced by immunoSEQ multiplex PCR; TCRdb stores in-frame clones only, minus some. The table has some 170,000 clones, 80% seen once. Sequenced: PBMCs. The receptor set was obtained from a young man in good health and CMV-seropositive. Each CDR3 is given without its conserved first and last residue.

v_gene: TRBV27
CDR3aa: ASSSRTSGVEQY

v_gene: TRBV5-4
CDR3aa: ASSVGTGDGYT

v_gene: TRBV29-1
CDR3aa: SVDSWTGGAGGRTEAF

v_gene: TRBV19
CDR3aa: ASSKSDRGVAF

v_gene: TRBV5-1
CDR3aa: ASSKRTSGGVSYEQY

v_gene: TRBV13
CDR3aa: ASSLGDRDSFYGYT

v_gene: TRBV4-1
CDR3aa: ASSQAGGNPGELF

v_gene: TRBV9
CDR3aa: ASSPRGTSGFYEQY

v_gene: TRBV6-6
CDR3aa: ASSPRQGPSNQPQH

v_gene: TRBV9
CDR3aa: ASSEGQVDTQY

v_gene: TRBV7-8
CDR3aa: ASSLEGEFTASAQY

v_gene: TRBV27
CDR3aa: ASTLFGPGTGGEWESPLH

v_gene: TRBV11-1
CDR3aa: ASSLITLSEQF

v_gene: TRBV6-1
CDR3aa: ASRETGSNQPQH

v_gene: TRBV10-3
CDR3aa: AISQGVQETQY

v_gene: TRBV29-1
CDR3aa: SVRITGEKLF

v_gene: TRBV19
CDR3aa: ASTGSPGNLYTGELF

v_gene: TRBV7-3
CDR3aa: SSSLNGGVGTGELF

v_gene: TRBV5-6
CDR3aa: ASSWGLAKNIQY

v_gene: TRBV18
CDR3aa: ASSLLPGEGDTEAF

v_gene: TRBV27
CDR3aa: ASSLNRFGGTEAF

v_gene: TRBV7-3
CDR3aa: ASSIDRGGGRTGELF

v_gene: TRBV10-3
CDR3aa: AISDMIRRAGGSSSYNEQF

v_gene: TRBV7-7
CDR3aa: ASSQTGGRETQY

v_gene: TRBV9
CDR3aa: ASSVDATVTYEQY

v_gene: TRBV10-3
CDR3aa: AISSNDRSTMPDTQY

v_gene: TRBV9
CDR3aa: ASSGSGDAYNEQF

v_gene: TRBV5-6
CDR3aa: ASSLEGGGLGETQY

v_gene: TRBV19
CDR3aa: ASSMNRGGNQPQH

v_gene: TRBV7-2
CDR3aa: ASRSSGGTTGELF

v_gene: TRBV6-1
CDR3aa: ASRPNRGHYTEAF

v_gene: TRBV19
CDR3aa: ASNGQGWSTGELF

v_gene: TRBV5-1
CDR3aa: ASSLDTTGGIYGYT

v_gene: TRBV5-1
CDR3aa: ASSGNSGSEQETQY

v_gene: TRBV28
CDR3aa: ASKSSGSGNEQF